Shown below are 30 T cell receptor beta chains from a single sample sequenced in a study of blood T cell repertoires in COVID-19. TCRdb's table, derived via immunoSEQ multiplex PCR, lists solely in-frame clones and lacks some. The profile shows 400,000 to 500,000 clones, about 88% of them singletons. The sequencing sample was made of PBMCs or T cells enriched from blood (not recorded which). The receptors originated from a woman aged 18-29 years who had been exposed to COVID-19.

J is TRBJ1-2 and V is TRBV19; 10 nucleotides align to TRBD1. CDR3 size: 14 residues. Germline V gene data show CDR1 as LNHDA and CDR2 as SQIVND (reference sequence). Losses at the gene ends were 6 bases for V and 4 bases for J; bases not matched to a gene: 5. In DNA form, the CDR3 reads TGTGCCAGTAGCCGACAGGGGGCTGGCTATGGCTACACCTTC. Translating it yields CASSRQGAGYGYTF.

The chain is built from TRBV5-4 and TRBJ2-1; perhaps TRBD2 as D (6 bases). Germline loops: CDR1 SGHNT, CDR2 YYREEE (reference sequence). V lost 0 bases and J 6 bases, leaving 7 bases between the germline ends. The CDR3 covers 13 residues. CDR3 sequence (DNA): TGTGCCAGCAGCTTGGCGGGGGTCAATGAGCAGTTCTTC. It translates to CASSLAGVNEQFF.

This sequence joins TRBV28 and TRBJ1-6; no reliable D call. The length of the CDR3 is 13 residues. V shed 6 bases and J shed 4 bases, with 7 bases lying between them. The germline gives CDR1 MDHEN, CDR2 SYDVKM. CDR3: CASSKEYNSPLHF. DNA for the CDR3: TGTGCCAGCAGCAAAGAGTATAATTCACCCCTCCACTTT.

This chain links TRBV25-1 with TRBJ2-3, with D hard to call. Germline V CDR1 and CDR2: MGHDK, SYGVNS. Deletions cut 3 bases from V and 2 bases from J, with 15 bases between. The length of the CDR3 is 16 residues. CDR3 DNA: TGTGCCAGCAGTGAGAGGCCCTCGGGTCACACAGATACGCAGTATTTT. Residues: CASSERPSGHTDTQYF. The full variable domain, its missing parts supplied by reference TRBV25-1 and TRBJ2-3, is EADIYQTPRYLVIGTGKKITLECSQTMGHDKMYWYQQDPGMELHLIHYSYGVNSTEKGDLSSESTVSRIRTEHFPLTLESARPSHTSQYLCASSERPSGHTDTQYFGPGTRLTVL.

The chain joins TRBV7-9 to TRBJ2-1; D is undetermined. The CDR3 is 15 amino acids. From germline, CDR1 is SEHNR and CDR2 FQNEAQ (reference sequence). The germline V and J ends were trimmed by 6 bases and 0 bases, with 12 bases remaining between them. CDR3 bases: TGTGCCAGCAGTTCCCCCCCGAGCTCCTACAATGAGCAGTTCTTC. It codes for CASSSPPSSYNEQFF.

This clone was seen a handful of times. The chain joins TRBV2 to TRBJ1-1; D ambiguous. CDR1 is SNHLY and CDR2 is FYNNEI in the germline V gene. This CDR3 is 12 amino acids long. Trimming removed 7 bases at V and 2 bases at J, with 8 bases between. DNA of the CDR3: TGTGCCAGCAAACAAATCAACACTGAAGCTTTCTTT. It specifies CASKQINTEAFF.

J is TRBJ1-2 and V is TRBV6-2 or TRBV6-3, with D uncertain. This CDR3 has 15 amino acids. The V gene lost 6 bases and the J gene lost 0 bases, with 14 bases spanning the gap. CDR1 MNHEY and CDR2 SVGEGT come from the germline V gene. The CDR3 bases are TGTGCCAGCAGCCCCTCGCCAGGAACTAACTATGGCTACACCTTC. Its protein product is CASSPSPGTNYGYTF.

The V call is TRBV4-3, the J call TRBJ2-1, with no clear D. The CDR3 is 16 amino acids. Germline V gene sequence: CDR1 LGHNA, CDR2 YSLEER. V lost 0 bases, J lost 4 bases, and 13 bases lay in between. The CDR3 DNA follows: TGCGCCAGCAGCCAAGACCCAGCAGGTCCATACAATGAGCAGTTCTTC. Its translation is CASSQDPAGPYNEQFF.

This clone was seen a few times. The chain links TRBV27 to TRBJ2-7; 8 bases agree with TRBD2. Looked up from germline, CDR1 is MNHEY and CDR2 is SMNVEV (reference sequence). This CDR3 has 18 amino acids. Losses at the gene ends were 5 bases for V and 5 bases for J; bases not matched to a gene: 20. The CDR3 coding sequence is TGTGCCAGCAGTCCGATTGGGGGAGTGGTAGCGGGAAATGACGAGCAGTACTTC. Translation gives CASSPIGGVVAGNDEQYF.

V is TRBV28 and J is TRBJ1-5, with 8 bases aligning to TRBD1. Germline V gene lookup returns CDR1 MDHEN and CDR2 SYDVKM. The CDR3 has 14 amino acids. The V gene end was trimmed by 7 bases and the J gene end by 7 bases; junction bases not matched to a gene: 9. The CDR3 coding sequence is TGTGCCAGCATTCCACAGGGGGACAAACAGCCCCAGCATTTT. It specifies CASIPQGDKQPQHF.

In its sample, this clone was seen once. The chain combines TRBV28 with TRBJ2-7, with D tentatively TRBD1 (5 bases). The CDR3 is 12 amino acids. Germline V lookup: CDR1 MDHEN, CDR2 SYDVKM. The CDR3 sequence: CASRAKPYEQYF. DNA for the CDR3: TGTGCGTCCAGGGCGAAGCCCTACGAGCAGTACTTC.

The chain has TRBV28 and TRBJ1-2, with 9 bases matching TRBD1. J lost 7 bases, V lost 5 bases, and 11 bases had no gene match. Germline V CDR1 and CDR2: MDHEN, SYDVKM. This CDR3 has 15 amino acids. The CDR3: CASSLGGQGKGGYTF. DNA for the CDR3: TGTGCCAGCAGTCTAGGGGGACAGGGTAAGGGTGGCTACACCTTC.

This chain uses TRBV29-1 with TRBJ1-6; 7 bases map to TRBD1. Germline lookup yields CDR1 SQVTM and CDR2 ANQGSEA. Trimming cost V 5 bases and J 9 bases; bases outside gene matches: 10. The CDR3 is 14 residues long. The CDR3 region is CSVSTGSLGSPLHF. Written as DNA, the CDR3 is TGCAGCGTTTCGACAGGGTCTTTGGGTTCACCCCTCCACTTT.

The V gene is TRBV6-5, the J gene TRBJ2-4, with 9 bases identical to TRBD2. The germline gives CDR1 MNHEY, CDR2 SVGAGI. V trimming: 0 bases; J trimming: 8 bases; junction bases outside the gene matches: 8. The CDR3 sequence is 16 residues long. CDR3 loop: CASSYSASGDGDIQYF. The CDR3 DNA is TGTGCCAGCAGTTACTCTGCTAGCGGGGACGGGGACATTCAGTACTTC.

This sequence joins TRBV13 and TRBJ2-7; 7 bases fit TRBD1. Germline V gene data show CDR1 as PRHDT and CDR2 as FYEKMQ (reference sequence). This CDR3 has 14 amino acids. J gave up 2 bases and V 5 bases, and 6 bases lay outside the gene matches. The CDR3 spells CASSPGTATYEQYF. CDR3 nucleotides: TGTGCCAGCAGCCCAGGGACAGCGACCTACGAGCAGTACTTC.

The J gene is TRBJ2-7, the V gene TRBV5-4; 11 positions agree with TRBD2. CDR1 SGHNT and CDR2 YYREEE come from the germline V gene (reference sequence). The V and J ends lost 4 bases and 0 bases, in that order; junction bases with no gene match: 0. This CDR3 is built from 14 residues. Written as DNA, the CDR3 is TGTGCCAGCAGCACTAGCGGGAGCTCCTACGAGCAGTACTTC. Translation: CASSTSGSSYEQYF.

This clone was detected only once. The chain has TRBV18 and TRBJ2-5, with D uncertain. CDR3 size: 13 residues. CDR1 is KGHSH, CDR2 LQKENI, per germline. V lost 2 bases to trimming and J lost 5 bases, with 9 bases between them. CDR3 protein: CASSPDFWETQYF. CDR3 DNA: TGTGCCAGCTCACCAGACTTTTGGGAGACCCAGTACTTC.

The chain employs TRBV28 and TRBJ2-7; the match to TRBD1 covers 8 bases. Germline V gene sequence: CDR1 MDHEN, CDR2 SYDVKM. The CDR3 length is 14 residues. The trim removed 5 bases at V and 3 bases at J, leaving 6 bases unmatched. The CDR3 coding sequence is TGTGCCAGCAGTAGGGGACAGGCACTCTACGAGCAGTACTTC. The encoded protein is CASSRGQALYEQYF. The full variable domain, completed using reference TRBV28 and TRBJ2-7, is DVKVTQSSRYLVKRTGEKVFLECVQDMDHENMFWYRQDPGLGLRLIYFSYDVKMKEKGDIPEGYSVSREKKERFSLILESASTNQTSMYLCASSRGQALYEQYFGPGTRLTVT.

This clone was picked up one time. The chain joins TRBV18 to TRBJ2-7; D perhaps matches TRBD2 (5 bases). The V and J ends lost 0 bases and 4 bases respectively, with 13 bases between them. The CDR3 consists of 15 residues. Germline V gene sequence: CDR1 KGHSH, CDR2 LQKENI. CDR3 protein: CASSPPINSGYEQYF. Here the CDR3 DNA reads TGTGCCAGCTCACCACCAATTAATTCGGGGTACGAGCAGTACTTC.

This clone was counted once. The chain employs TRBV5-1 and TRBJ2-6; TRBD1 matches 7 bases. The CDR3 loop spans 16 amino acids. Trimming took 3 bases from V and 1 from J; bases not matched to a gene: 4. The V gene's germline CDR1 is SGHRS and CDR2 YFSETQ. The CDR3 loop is CASSSKTGSGANVLTF. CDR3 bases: TGCGCCAGCAGCTCCAAGACAGGGTCTGGGGCCAACGTCCTGACTTTC.

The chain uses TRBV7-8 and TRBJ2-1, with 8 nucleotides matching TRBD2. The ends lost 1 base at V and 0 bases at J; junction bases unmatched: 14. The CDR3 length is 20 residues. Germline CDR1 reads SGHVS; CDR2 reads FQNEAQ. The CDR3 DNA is TGTGCCAGCAGCTTAGTTTTTCCGGGCTCACGGGGGGGCTCCTACAATGAGCAGTTCTTC. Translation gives CASSLVFPGSRGGSYNEQFF.

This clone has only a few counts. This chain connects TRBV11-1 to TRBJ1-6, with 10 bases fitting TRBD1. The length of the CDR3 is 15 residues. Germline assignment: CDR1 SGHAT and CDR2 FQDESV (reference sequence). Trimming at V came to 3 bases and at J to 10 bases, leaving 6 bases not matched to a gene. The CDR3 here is CASSFQTGGGSPLHF. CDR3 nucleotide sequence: TGTGCCAGCAGCTTCCAGACAGGGGGCGGATCACCCCTCCACTTT.

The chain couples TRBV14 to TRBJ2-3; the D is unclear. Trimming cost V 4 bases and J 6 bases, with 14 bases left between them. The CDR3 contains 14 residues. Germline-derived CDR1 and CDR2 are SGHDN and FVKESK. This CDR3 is CASSRGLLPDTQYF. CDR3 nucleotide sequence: TGTGCCAGCAGCCGTGGCCTACTACCTGATACGCAGTATTTT.

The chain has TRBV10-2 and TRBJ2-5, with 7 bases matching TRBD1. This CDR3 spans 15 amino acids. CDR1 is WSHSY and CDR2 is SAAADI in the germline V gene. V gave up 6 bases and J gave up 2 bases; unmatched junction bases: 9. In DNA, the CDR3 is TGCGCCAGCAGACGAAGGGGGCTAGGGCAAGAGACCCAGTACTTC. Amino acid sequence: CASRRRGLGQETQYF.

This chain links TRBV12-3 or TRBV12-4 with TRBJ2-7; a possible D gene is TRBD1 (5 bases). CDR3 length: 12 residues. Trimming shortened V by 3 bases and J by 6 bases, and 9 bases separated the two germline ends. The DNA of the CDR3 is TGTGCCAGCAGTTTTCCAGGGCCCGAGCAGTACTTC. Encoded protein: CASSFPGPEQYF.

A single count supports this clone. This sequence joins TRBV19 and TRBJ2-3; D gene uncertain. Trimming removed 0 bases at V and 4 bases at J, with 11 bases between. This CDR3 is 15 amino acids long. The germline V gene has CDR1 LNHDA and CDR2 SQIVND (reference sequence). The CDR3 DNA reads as TGTGCCAGTAGTATAGAGGGTATGGGCCCAGATACGCAGTATTTT. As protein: CASSIEGMGPDTQYF. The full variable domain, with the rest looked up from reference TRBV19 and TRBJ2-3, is DGGITQSPKYLFRKEGQNVTLSCEQNLNHDAMYWYRQDPGQGLRLIYYSQIVNDFQKGDIAEGYSVSREKKESFPLTVTSAQKNPTAFYLCASSIEGMGPDTQYFGPGTRLTVL.

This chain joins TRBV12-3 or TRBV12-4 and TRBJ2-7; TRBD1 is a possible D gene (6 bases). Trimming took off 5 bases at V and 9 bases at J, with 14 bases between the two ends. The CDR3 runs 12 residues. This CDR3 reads CASSPTGHGQYF. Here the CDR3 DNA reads TGTGCCAGCAGTCCTACAGGGCATGGGCAGTACTTC.

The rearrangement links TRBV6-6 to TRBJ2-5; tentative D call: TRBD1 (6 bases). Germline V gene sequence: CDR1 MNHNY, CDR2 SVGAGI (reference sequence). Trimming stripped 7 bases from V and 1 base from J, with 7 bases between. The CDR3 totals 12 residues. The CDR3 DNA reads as TGTGCCAGCAAGGGGGTCCAAGAGACCCAGTACTTC. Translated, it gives CASKGVQETQYF.

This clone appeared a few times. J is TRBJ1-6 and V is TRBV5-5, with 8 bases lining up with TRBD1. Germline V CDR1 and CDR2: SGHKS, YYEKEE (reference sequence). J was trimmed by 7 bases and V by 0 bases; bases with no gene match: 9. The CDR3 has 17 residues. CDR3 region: CASSLAKDRVWNSPLHF. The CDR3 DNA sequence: TGTGCCAGCAGCTTGGCCAAGGACAGGGTTTGGAATTCACCCCTCCACTTT.

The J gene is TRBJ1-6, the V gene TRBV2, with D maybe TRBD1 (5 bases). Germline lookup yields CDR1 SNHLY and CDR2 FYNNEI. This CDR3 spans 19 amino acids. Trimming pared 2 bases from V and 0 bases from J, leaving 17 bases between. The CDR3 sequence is CASSETGLGGSSYNSPLHF. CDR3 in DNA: TGTGCCAGCAGTGAAACGGGCTTGGGGGGAAGCTCCTATAATTCACCCCTCCACTTT.